This TCR beta chain was sequenced for a study of T cell repertoires in cytomegalovirus infection. Study summary: Shared public TCR beta signatures pointed to both CMV infection and a matching HLA type. General observations from the study: Totalled public TCR beta family frequency picked out people who carried CMV plus the relevant HLA. Dominant in the ex vivo response were TCR beta clonotypes restricted by HLA-C and specific for CMV.

TCRdb processed the reads anew with MiXCR; each CDR3 protein has one entry. The sample yields fewer than 650,000 distinct CDR3 sequences, roughly 43% seen once. On this clonotype: Antigen specificity is unknown.

The sequence was collected from a human donor in good health (CMV status not recorded). Some clones in this sample may be carry-over from other donors' samples. The starting material was cultured PBMCs, obtained from culture after CMV antigen stimulation.

The CDR3 DNA reads as TGTGCCAGCAGGACAGGGTCCTACAATGAGCAGTTCTTC. This codes for CASRTGSYNEQFF. The chain carries TRBV6-1 and TRBJ2-1, with TRBD1 identical over 7 bases. Germline loops: CDR1 MNHNS, CDR2 SASEGT. This CDR3 region has 13 residues. With V trimmed by 6 bases and J by 1 base, 0 bases remained unmatched.